The T cell receptor beta chain under discussion was sequenced for a study of T-cell reconstitution after alpha-beta-depleted transplantation in children (dated by TCRdb to the mid-2010s). Regarding the complete study: T-cell immune reconstitution after TCRalphabeta/CD19-depleted allogeneic hematopoietic cell transplantation in children was quantitatively tracked in the study by means of TCR repertoire profiling. Study-level results and caveats: Over the following months the frequencies of hyperexpanded clones went down, and after one year T-cell counts and TCRbeta diversity were mostly credited to newly produced T cells. The apparently early recovery of alphabetaT-cell counts about two months after transplant reportedly depended on only several hundred rapidly expanded clones that came from non-depleted graft cells. In some patients, the high TCRbeta diversity seen at day 60 was put down to recipient T cells and intrathymic progenitors that had survived conditioning.

The treatment or condition label, read with the paper, signifies: allogeneic hematopoietic cell transplantation with graft depleted of TCRalphabeta T cells and CD19 B cells. The children who served as transplant recipients had been given grafts of TCRalphabeta/CD19-depleted allogeneic hematopoietic cells. Libraries came from PCR. Instrument used: Illumina HiSeq 2500. Molecular barcoding was employed in the preparation of TCR libraries, with unique molecular identifiers being used to normalize TCRbeta repertoire quantification. TCRdb reran the public reads through fastp at Q25 and MiXCR, keeping productive beta chains. Here each entry gathers all rows of one CDR3 protein and keeps the most common genes and DNA. Here the sample has 450,000 to 600,000 distinct CDR3 sequences; 10% to 15% occur a single time. The ten most abundant clones make up around 2% of the sample. Remarks on this clonotype: This clone's antigen is unknown. The record has no base qualities; no much larger clone is one base away.

The germline V gene yields KGHSH for CDR1 and LQKENI for CDR2. Taken from cysteine to phenylalanine, the CDR3 has 14 residues. CDR3 DNA is the only sequence kept; it has 42 bases, read in frame from the first base. Trimmed from V: 5 bases; trimmed from J: 6 bases; junction bases lacking a gene match: 7. The source material was PBMCs, mostly from graft donor cells, sampled 360 days after TCRalphabeta/CD19-depleted stem cell transplant. This clonotype originated in a male patient younger than 18 who had a stem cell transplant for acute myeloid leukemia, so the T cells may come from the graft donor. The rearrangement joined TRBV18 to TRBJ2-1; 7 bases in between match TRBD1. The encoded CDR3 is CASSLTQGVNEQFF. The DNA reads TGTGCCAGCTCATTAACGCAGGGGGTCAATGAGCAGTTCTTC. The CDR3, completed at both ends by the reference TRBV18 and TRBJ2-1 genes, gives the full variable domain NAGVMQNPRHLVRRRGQEARLRCSPMKGHSHVYWYRQLPEEGLKFMVYLQKENIIDESGMPKERFSAEFPKEGPSILRIQQVVRGDSAAYFCASSLTQGVNEQFFGPGTRLTVL.